This T cell receptor beta chain was sequenced in a study of T cell responses to AZD1222 COVID-19 vaccine. Data came from immunoSEQ multiplex PCR; TCRdb stores just in-frame clones and leaves some out. Here the sample spans approximately 190,000 clones, around 90% being singletons. Study-wide findings and caveats: Just 6 or 7 people given AZD1222 tested seropositive at baseline. White British donors predominated, females outnumbered males, and clonal diversity was possibly underestimated. Spike-specific TCR repertoires showed rising breadth and depth after two AZD1222 doses.

On this clone itself: Its antigen is undetermined.

The sample consisted of peripheral blood, taken on day 0 of AZD1222 vaccination. This receptor was obtained from an adult in good health.

The CDR3 region is CSAGQGIEAFF. DNA for the CDR3: TGCAGCGCAGGCCAGGGGATTGAAGCTTTCTTT. The V gene is TRBV29-1, the J gene TRBJ1-1, with D maybe TRBD1 (6 bases). The CDR3 is 11 amino acids. The germline V and J ends were trimmed by 7 bases and 7 bases, with 13 bases remaining between them. Germline CDR1 is SQVTM and CDR2 is ANQGSEA.